These 28 T cell receptor beta chains originate from one sample sequenced in a study of patients and donors after allogeneic stem cell transplantation. TCRdb analysed the RT-PCR reads with MiXCR anew, one entry per CDR3 protein. The sample has roughly 880,000 distinct CDR3 sequences, 15% to 20% seen once. Sequenced material: blood, either unsorted or a sorted T cell fraction (not recorded which). The receptors stem from a human donor who was either an allogeneic HSCT recipient or a stem cell or donor lymphocyte infusion donor (not recorded which). It is not recorded whose cells these are; they may come from a transplant donor.

V and J are TRBV4-2 and TRBJ2-7, with 8 bases matching TRBD2. Losses at the gene ends were 0 bases for V and 1 base for J; bases not matched to a gene: 5. Germline V lookup: CDR1 LGHNA, CDR2 YNFKEQ. The length of the CDR3 is 16 residues. The CDR3 region has the DNA TGTGCCAGCAGCCAAGAGGCTAGCGGGTCATCCTACGAGCAGTACTTC. Encoded protein: CASSQEASGSSYEQYF.

The chain employs TRBV11-2 and TRBJ2-1, with D perhaps TRBD2 (7 bases). This CDR3 is 15 amino acids long. Trimming cost V 5 bases and J 12 bases, with 23 bases left between them. Germline V CDR1 and CDR2: SGHAT, FQNNGV. The CDR3 is CASSTPGTIIGGQFF. The DNA of the CDR3 is TGTGCCAGCAGCACCCCCGGGACTATCATAGGGGGGCAGTTCTTC.

This chain joins TRBV12-3 or TRBV12-4 and TRBJ2-5, with 10 bases matching TRBD2. J was trimmed by 4 bases and V by 8 bases; bases with no gene match: 10. The CDR3 is made up of 15 amino acids. CDR3: CASSLSGGGRETQYF. The DNA for the CDR3 is TGTGCCAGCTCCCTCAGCGGGGGGGGGAGAGAGACCCAGTACTTC.

The V and J genes are TRBV2 and TRBJ1-4, with 7 bases aligning to TRBD1. Per the germline V gene, CDR1 is SNHLY and CDR2 is FYNNEI. The CDR3 is 19 amino acids. V was clipped by 6 bases and J by 2 bases; unmatched bases: 18. This chain's CDR3 is CASRPSGTDRVRTNEKLFF. The CDR3, as DNA: TGTGCCAGCAGGCCATCCGGGACAGATCGTGTTCGCACTAATGAAAAACTGTTTTTT.

This chain joins TRBV23-1 and TRBJ1-1; D unclear. TRBV23-1 has ORF status, its function being uncertain. The CDR3 loop spans 13 amino acids. Trimming removed 0 bases at V and 1 base at J, with 3 bases between. The CDR3 DNA reads TGCGCCAGCAGTCAATCGAAGAACACTGAAGCTTTCTTT. Its translation: CASSQSKNTEAFF.

The table lists this clonotype with a few counts. The CDR3 protein is CSARDLSAASGSGWGDTQYF. The CDR3 nucleotides read TGCAGTGCTAGAGATCTGAGTGCCGCTAGCGGGAGCGGATGGGGAGATACGCAGTATTTT. V gene TRBV20-1 combines with J gene TRBJ2-3; 10 bases line up with TRBD2. The CDR3 runs 20 residues. Looked up from germline, CDR1 is DFQATT and CDR2 is SNEGSKA (reference sequence). The V segment lost 0 bases and the J segment 5 bases; nucleotides outside the gene matches: 20.

The chain is built from TRBV21-1 and TRBJ2-1; whether TRBD1, the table's D call, matches the DNA was not checked. TRBV21-1 is a recognized pseudogene. This CDR3 is 14 amino acids long. The DNA of the CDR3 is TGTGCCAGCAGGGACAGGTGTCCCTACAATGAGCAGTTCTTC. It codes for CASRDRCPYNEQFF.

The chain carries TRBV20-1 and TRBJ2-7; unclear D gene. The V end was cut by 2 bases, the J end by 5 bases, with 19 bases between. The germline V gene has CDR1 DFQATT and CDR2 SNEGSKA (reference sequence). CDR3 size: 15 residues. The CDR3 DNA follows: TGCAGTGCTAGACCCCGACCACCCCGTCTTGACGAGCAGTACTTC. Its translation is CSARPRPPRLDEQYF.

CDR3 loop: CASSEQGGLGTEAFF. In DNA, the CDR3 is TGTGCCAGCAGTGAACAAGGAGGGCTGGGCACTGAAGCTTTCTTT. This chain links TRBV2 with TRBJ1-1; no reliable D call. Trimming stripped 2 bases from V and 4 bases from J, with 14 bases between. Germline values: CDR1 SNHLY, CDR2 FYNNEI. CDR3 length: 15 residues. Full variable domain (outside the CDR3, taken from reference TRBV2 and TRBJ1-1): EPEVTQTPSHQVTQMGQEVILRCVPISNHLYFYWYRQILGQKVEFLVSFYNNEISEKSEIFDDQFSVERPDGSNFTLKIRSTKLEDSAMYFCASSEQGGLGTEAFFGQGTRLTVV.

In this sample, this clonotype turned up a few times. This chain links TRBV2 with TRBJ2-7, with 10 bases identical to TRBD2. The CDR3 is 17 residues long. Unmatched junction bases numbered 7, after V lost 0 bases and J lost 2 bases. CDR1 is SNHLY, CDR2 FYNNEI, per germline. CDR3 region: CASSEARSSGRAYEQYF. DNA for the CDR3: TGTGCCAGCAGTGAAGCGAGGAGCAGCGGGAGGGCCTACGAGCAGTACTTC.

This clonotype was found a few times. The V and J genes are TRBV9 and TRBJ2-1; 8 bases line up with TRBD2. The CDR3 covers 15 residues. With 0 bases clipped from V and 5 bases from J, the junction kept 4 bases outside the gene matches. Per germline, CDR1 SGDLS and CDR2 YYNGEE. CDR3 nucleotides: TGTGCCAGCAGCGTAGTTAGCGGGGCTAACAATGAGCAGTTCTTC. This translates into CASSVVSGANNEQFF.

The chain recombines TRBV10-3 with TRBJ2-1; D is ambiguous. Trimming cost V 4 bases and J 5 bases, with 12 bases left between them. The length of the CDR3 is 14 residues. From germline, CDR1 is ENHRY and CDR2 SYGVKD. CDR3 coding DNA: TGTGCCATCAGTGGGCCCGGGCGCGACAATGAGCAGTTCTTC. This encodes CAISGPGRDNEQFF.

The chain couples TRBV2 to TRBJ2-4; TRBD2 matches 11 bases. The germline CDR1 and CDR2 sequences are SNHLY and FYNNEI. The CDR3 runs to 18 residues. The V gene end was trimmed by 3 bases and the J gene end by 0 bases; junction bases not matched to a gene: 7. The CDR3 DNA sequence: TGTGCCAGCAGTGATTGGTTAGCGGGGGGGGTAGCCAAAAACATTCAGTACTTC. It codes for CASSDWLAGGVAKNIQYF.

This clonotype was seen a handful of times. The chain recombines TRBV24-1 with TRBJ2-3; TRBD1 aligns across 10 bases. V dropped 4 bases and J dropped 3; count of bases not matched to a gene: 18. This CDR3 is built from 20 residues. From germline, CDR1 is KGHDR and CDR2 SFDVKD. CDR3 protein: CATSDRDPRRGTGATDTQYF. The CDR3 DNA reads as TGTGCCACCAGTGACCGCGACCCTCGGAGGGGGACAGGGGCGACAGATACGCAGTATTTT.

This clonotype was observed a few times. The rearrangement uses TRBV4-2 and TRBJ1-4, with a tentative D call TRBD1 (5 bases). The length of the CDR3 is 16 residues. Trimming took 1 base from V and 8 from J, leaving 17 bases between them. Germline V gene lookup returns CDR1 LGHNA and CDR2 YNFKEQ. The CDR3 is CASSQAVTGLREKLFF. CDR3 coding DNA: TGTGCCAGCAGCCAAGCTGTCACAGGTTTGCGAGAAAAACTGTTTTTT.

A few counts support this clonotype. The chain carries TRBV20-1 and TRBJ1-2, with 8 bases lining up with TRBD1. In germline, CDR1 is DFQATT, CDR2 SNEGSKA (reference sequence). The CDR3 totals 13 residues. Trimming cost V 5 bases and J 4 bases; bases outside gene matches: 6. Here the CDR3 reads CSALRTGSYGYTF. CDR3 bases: TGCAGTGCTCTTCGGACAGGGTCCTATGGCTACACCTTC.

Only a few counts were recorded for this clonotype. The CDR3 region has the DNA TGTGCCATCCGGGACAGGGAAAACATTCAGTACTTC. This codes for CAIRDRENIQYF. The rearrangement links TRBV10-3 to TRBJ2-4, with 9 positions matching TRBD1. The germline gives CDR1 ENHRY, CDR2 SYGVKD. The CDR3 extends over 12 amino acids. Germline trimming cut 8 bases from V and 5 bases from J; bases unmatched to any gene: 1.

The J gene is TRBJ1-2, the V gene TRBV6-5; D unresolved. V dropped 2 bases and J dropped 4 bases, with 14 bases sitting between them. Looked up from germline, CDR1 is MNHEY and CDR2 is SVGAGI. The CDR3 is made up of 15 amino acids. The CDR3 reads CASSYKTKDPYGYTF. As DNA, the CDR3 is TGTGCCAGCAGTTACAAGACAAAGGATCCCTATGGCTACACCTTC.

The chain uses TRBV6-5 and TRBJ1-3; TRBD1 aligns across 7 bases. J lost 0 bases, V lost 4 bases, and 9 bases had no gene match. The CDR3 spans 17 residues. CDR1 and CDR2 (germline): MNHEY, SVGAGI. CDR3 region: CASSSYRGFGSGNTIYF. The CDR3 DNA reads as TGTGCCAGCAGTTCGTACAGGGGTTTTGGCTCTGGAAACACCATATATTTT.

V is TRBV15 and J is TRBJ1-1; TRBD1 is a possible D gene (5 bases). The CDR3 sequence is 15 residues long. Germline V gene sequence: CDR1 LNHNV, CDR2 YYDKDF (reference sequence). V was clipped by 1 base and J by 5 bases, with 14 bases between them. For the CDR3, the DNA is TGTGCCACCAGCAGAGTTCACGGGACGCGAACTGAAGCTTTCTTT. It codes for CATSRVHGTRTEAFF.

This clonotype turned up a few times. This rearrangement joins TRBV6-2 or TRBV6-3 to TRBJ2-1; a weak D match, TRBD1 (6 bases). Germline V gene sequence: CDR1 MNHEY, CDR2 SVGEGT. Trimming took 7 bases from V and 6 from J, leaving 13 bases between them. The CDR3 totals 13 residues. The chain's CDR3 is CASNHRVGNEQFF. Here the CDR3 DNA reads TGTGCCAGCAATCACAGGGTCGGCAATGAGCAGTTCTTC.

This clonotype was recorded many times. The gene calls are TRBV5-1 and TRBJ2-3; TRBD2 matches 8 bases. The CDR3 runs 15 residues. The junction had 7 bases not matched to a gene; V was cut back by 3 bases and J by 4 bases. The germline CDR1 and CDR2 sequences are SGHRS and YFSETQ. CDR3 nucleotide sequence: TGCGCCAGCAGCTCCGGACTAGCCGTCGCAGATACGCAGTATTTT. It codes for CASSSGLAVADTQYF.

This clonotype came up a few times. This chain links TRBV29-1 with TRBJ1-1; unclear D gene. There are 13 residues in the CDR3. Trimming took off 3 bases at V and 4 bases at J, with 12 bases between the two ends. Germline CDR1 reads SQVTM; CDR2 reads ANQGSEA. The CDR3 nucleotides are TGCAGCGTTGACCTGGGGAAAAGCACTGAAGCTTTCTTT. Amino acids: CSVDLGKSTEAFF. Full variable domain (missing parts from reference TRBV29-1 and TRBJ1-1): SAVISQKPSRDICQRGTSLTIQCQVDSQVTMMFWYRQQPGQSLTLIATANQGSEATYESGFVIDKFPISRPNLTFSTLTVSNMSPEDSSIYLCSVDLGKSTEAFFGQGTRLTVV.

V and J are TRBV2 and TRBJ1-1; D gene uncertain. V dropped 8 bases and J dropped 1 base, with 20 bases sitting between them. Germline V lookup: CDR1 SNHLY, CDR2 FYNNEI. The CDR3 is 16 amino acids. The CDR3 region has the DNA TGTGCCAGCCGGGAGGACCGGGGTACCCCGAACACTGAAGCTTTCTTT. Translation: CASREDRGTPNTEAFF.

V is TRBV15 and J is TRBJ1-2; D is possibly TRBD1 (5 bases). Germline V gene lookup returns CDR1 LNHNV and CDR2 YYDKDF (reference sequence). V dropped 0 bases and J dropped 4 bases, with 12 bases sitting between them. The CDR3 spans 15 residues. CDR3 sequence: CATSRDARDSYGYTF. CDR3 DNA sequence: TGTGCCACCAGCAGAGATGCGAGGGACTCCTATGGCTACACCTTC.

This sequence joins TRBV7-8 and TRBJ1-1, with D maybe TRBD1 (6 bases). The CDR3 totals 18 residues. From germline, CDR1 is SGHVS and CDR2 FQNEAQ. Trimming cost V 2 bases and J 5 bases, with 24 bases left between them. CDR3 loop: CASSLRTLGQLTGTEAFF. For the CDR3, the DNA is TGTGCCAGCAGCTTAAGAACCCTCGGACAGCTCACGGGAACTGAAGCTTTCTTT.

This clonotype has a handful of counts. The chain recombines TRBV7-3 with TRBJ2-1; D gene uncertain. Trimming took 3 bases from V and 0 from J, leaving 12 bases between them. CDR1 is SGHTA, CDR2 FQGTGA, per germline. The CDR3 spans 16 residues. The CDR3 nucleotides read TGTGCCAGCAGCTTTTCCCTACATAGCTCCTACAATGAGCAGTTCTTC. Amino acid sequence: CASSFSLHSSYNEQFF.

This chain links TRBV6-5 with TRBJ1-5, with no clear D. The V and J ends lost 2 bases and 5 bases respectively, with 13 bases between them. Germline V gene lookup returns CDR1 MNHEY and CDR2 SVGAGI. The CDR3 covers 15 residues. The CDR3 nucleotides are TGTGCCAGCAGTTACGGGCCGGGAAAACATCAGCCCCAGCATTTT. Protein: CASSYGPGKHQPQHF.